The clone carrying this TCR beta chain was seen more than once but under ten times. Its matching antigen is unknown. A mixed TRB-A/B primer pool amplified rearranged TRB by multiplex touch-down PCR. TCRdb itself ran the multiplex PCR reads through MiXCR, one entry per CDR3 protein. The sample holds several thousand distinct CDR3 sequences; 39% are singletons and the top ten take roughly 3.5%. The sample is drawn from a study of T cell repertoires in aging, cancer and after chemotherapy. Study-level information: Six age groups, ranging from 30 or younger to 70 or older, included the donors. The whole study produced a dataset of roughly 8.8 million TCR reads. Clear clonal overlap appeared across healthy donor samples taken over several months to years.

The study's findings and limits: Age-matched healthy donors had significantly more diverse, less clonal blood TCR repertoires than untreated cancer patients.

Amplification of TCR beta used genomic DNA extracted from peripheral blood. V was cut by 1 base and J by 6 bases, with 10 bases left in between. The CDR3 consists of 13 residues. Germline V gene sequence: CDR1 SGHVS, CDR2 FNYEAQ. This chain links TRBV7-6 with TRBJ2-7; tentatively, D is TRBD2 (5 bases). Sequences were obtained from blood. The clonotype was recovered from a human donor in good health. This CDR3 is CASSLDVGSEQYF. In nucleotides, the CDR3 is TGTGCCAGCAGCTTAGACGTAGGGAGCGAGCAGTACTTC.